Below, 25 T cell receptor beta chains from the same sample are listed, as sequenced in a study of graft-versus-host responses after intestinal transplantation. Produced via immunoSEQ multiplex PCR; TCRdb's table is partial and in-frame only. The sample shows some 100,000 clones, around 90% of them seen only once. These receptors are not linked to any known antigen. The material was unstimulated CD8+ T cells sorted from spleen or lymph node cells, obtained before transplant. These receptors were taken from a human donor who was the organ donor for an intestinal transplant.

The chain is built from TRBV27 and TRBJ2-3; 15 bases match TRBD2. CDR3 length equals 17 residues. CDR1 and CDR2 from the germline V gene are MNHEY and SMNVEV (reference sequence). The V gene end was trimmed by 3 bases and the J gene end by 5 bases; junction bases not matched to a gene: 6. The CDR3 sequence is CASSFLPGLAGGDTQYF. Written as DNA, the CDR3 is TGTGCCAGCAGTTTCCTGCCGGGACTAGCGGGGGGAGATACGCAGTATTTT.

The rearrangement joins TRBV6-4 to TRBJ1-6; D ambiguous. CDR1 MRHNA and CDR2 SNTAGT come from the germline V gene. V lost 4 bases and J lost 7, with 14 bases in between. This CDR3 spans 15 amino acids. Here the CDR3 DNA reads TGTGCCAGCAGTGTCGGGGAATTAGGGAATTCACCCCTCCACTTT. Translating it yields CASSVGELGNSPLHF.

Only one count was recorded for this clone. The chain links TRBV7-9 to TRBJ2-1; TRBD2 matches at 8 bases. CDR3 length: 15 residues. CDR1 and CDR2 (germline): SEHNR, FQNEAQ (reference sequence). V lost 5 bases to trimming and J lost 8 bases; unmatched junction nucleotides: 11. The CDR3 nucleotides read TGTGCCAGCAGCGACGGACTAGCTGGGGTCGATGAGCAGTTCTTC. It encodes CASSDGLAGVDEQFF.

This chain joins TRBV19 and TRBJ1-2; D may be TRBD1 (6 bases). Looked up from germline, CDR1 is LNHDA and CDR2 is SQIVND (reference sequence). The V end lost 3 bases, the J end lost 4 bases, and 15 bases lay between the germline ends. The CDR3 is made up of 15 amino acids. The CDR3 protein is CASSMIPEQGYGYTF. The DNA for the CDR3 is TGTGCCAGTAGTATGATCCCGGAACAGGGCTATGGCTACACCTTC.

The chain joins TRBV10-2 to TRBJ1-4, with no clear D. The V end was cut by 5 bases, the J end by 2 bases, with 12 bases between. CDR3 length: 15 residues. CDR1 is WSHSY and CDR2 is SAAADI in the germline V gene. In DNA form, the CDR3 reads TGCGCCAGCAGTCTTAGAGGGTTCACTAATGAAAAACTGTTTTTT. Its protein is CASSLRGFTNEKLFF.

This sequence joins TRBV27 and TRBJ2-7, with TRBD1 as a possible D gene (5 bases). Germline V gene sequence: CDR1 MNHEY, CDR2 SMNVEV (reference sequence). The CDR3 is 14 residues long. V shed 6 bases and J shed 2 bases, with 14 bases lying between them. The CDR3 nucleotides are TGTGCCAGCAGCCGACAGCACACCCCCTACGAGCAGTACTTC. This translates into CASSRQHTPYEQYF.

The V and J genes are TRBV28 and TRBJ2-3; TRBD2 aligns across 8 bases. CDR1 and CDR2 (germline): MDHEN, SYDVKM. CDR3 length equals 18 residues. Unmatched junction bases numbered 14, after V lost 2 bases and J lost 4 bases. As DNA, the CDR3 is TGTGCCAGCAGTTTAAGTTTAGGGGCGGGAGGTGGTTCAGATACGCAGTATTTT. Its translation: CASSLSLGAGGGSDTQYF. The variable domain in full, with the rest retrieved from reference TRBV28 and TRBJ2-3, is DVKVTQSSRYLVKRTGEKVFLECVQDMDHENMFWYRQDPGLGLRLIYFSYDVKMKEKGDIPEGYSVSREKKERFSLILESASTNQTSMYLCASSLSLGAGGGSDTQYFGPGTRLTVL.

The chain has TRBV5-1 and TRBJ1-3, with a weak D call TRBD1 (5 bases). Germline V CDR1 and CDR2: SGHRS, YFSETQ. The CDR3 runs to 14 residues. The V and J ends lost 4 bases and 6 bases respectively, with 14 bases between them. The CDR3 DNA reads as TGCGCCAGCAGCCCCGCGGGGGGTAAAAACACCATATATTTT. Residues: CASSPAGGKNTIYF.

The sample holds a few counts of this clone. The chain employs TRBV5-6 and TRBJ1-2, with 7 nucleotides matching TRBD1. Per the germline V gene, CDR1 is SGHDT and CDR2 is YYEEEE. V shed 1 base, J shed 3 bases, and the junction held 3 bases outside the gene matches. This CDR3 spans 14 amino acids. The CDR3 sequence is CASSLKGAYYGYTF. The CDR3 DNA sequence: TGTGCCAGCAGCTTGAAGGGGGCCTACTATGGCTACACCTTC.

The chain joins TRBV9 to TRBJ2-5; D is undetermined. The ends were cut back, 4 bases at V and 2 bases at J, with 15 bases in the middle. This CDR3 is built from 15 residues. Germline V gene data show CDR1 as SGDLS and CDR2 as YYNGEE. CDR3 bases: TGTGCCAGCAGCCCTATTCTAGAAGATCAAGAGACCCAGTACTTC. It translates to CASSPILEDQETQYF.

V is TRBV20-1 and J is TRBJ1-3; D is undetermined. Per germline, CDR1 DFQATT and CDR2 SNEGSKA (reference sequence). The CDR3 runs to 10 residues. Trimming cost V 6 bases and J 4 bases, with 4 bases left between them. The CDR3 region has the DNA TGCAGTGCCATGGGAAACACCATATATTTT. This codes for CSAMGNTIYF.

The chain combines TRBV6-5 with TRBJ2-5; a weak D match, TRBD1 (6 bases). The germline gives CDR1 MNHEY, CDR2 SVGAGI. The CDR3 is 14 amino acids. V dropped 2 bases and J dropped 3 bases, with 10 bases sitting between them. In DNA form, the CDR3 reads TGTGCCAGCAGTTACACCCACAGGGAAGAGACCCAGTACTTC. Protein: CASSYTHREETQYF.

The chain links TRBV5-4 to TRBJ2-2, with TRBD2 matching 8 bases. CDR1 SGHNT and CDR2 YYREEE come from the germline V gene (reference sequence). V lost 9 bases to trimming and J lost 5 bases; unmatched junction nucleotides: 6. The CDR3 loop spans 13 amino acids. For the CDR3, the DNA is TGTGCCATCGGGGGGGGGCCGACCGGGGAGCTGTTTTTT. Translating it yields CAIGGGPTGELFF.

The gene calls are TRBV21-1 and TRBJ1-1; the D call of TRBD1 is as the table states it, not checked on the DNA. TRBV21-1 is annotated as a pseudogene. CDR3 length: 14 residues. In DNA, the CDR3 is TGTGCCAGCAGCTCTCGTGACAGGTGCACTGAAGCTTTCTTT. It is translated as CASSSRDRCTEAFF.

V usage is TRBV7-9 and J usage is TRBJ2-5, with a weak D call TRBD1 (6 bases). Trimming shortened V by 5 bases and J by 5 bases, and 18 bases separated the two germline ends. The CDR3 is 15 residues long. CDR1 is SEHNR and CDR2 is FQNEAQ in the germline V gene (reference sequence). The DNA for the CDR3 is TGTGCCAGCAGCGGACCGACAGGTCCGACGGAGACCCAGTACTTC. It encodes CASSGPTGPTETQYF.

This clone has just a few counts. The gene calls are TRBV5-6 and TRBJ2-7; TRBD2 matches 13 bases. J gave up 2 bases and V 4 bases, and 15 bases lay outside the gene matches. Looked up from germline, CDR1 is SGHDT and CDR2 is YYEEEE. This CDR3 has 19 amino acids. The CDR3 loop is CASSGGLGTSGAPPYEQYF. In DNA, the CDR3 is TGTGCCAGCAGCGGAGGATTGGGGACTAGCGGGGCCCCCCCCTACGAGCAGTACTTC.

The chain carries TRBV9 and TRBJ2-7; no reliable D call. The CDR3 extends over 16 amino acids. V lost 7 bases to trimming and J lost 3 bases, with 23 bases between them. Germline V gene data show CDR1 as SGDLS and CDR2 as YYNGEE. Here the CDR3 reads CASETHHSNPSYEQYF. The CDR3 nucleotides read TGTGCCAGCGAGACCCACCACAGTAACCCCAGCTACGAGCAGTACTTC.

The V call is TRBV5-6, the J call TRBJ2-1, with 12 bases matching TRBD2. From germline, CDR1 is SGHDT and CDR2 YYEEEE. V was pared by 0 bases and J by 10 bases, with 14 bases of the junction left unmatched. The CDR3 loop spans 18 amino acids. CDR3 in amino acids: CASSLALAGGRPSDEQFF. The CDR3 bases are TGTGCCAGCAGCTTGGCTCTAGCGGGGGGGCGCCCGTCGGACGAGCAGTTCTTC.

DNA for the CDR3: TGTGCCAGCAGTGTGGGGGGGAGTTTGAGAGATACGCAGTATTTT. Amino acids: CASSVGGSLRDTQYF. This sequence joins TRBV9 and TRBJ2-3; 7 nucleotides align to TRBD2. The germline CDR1 and CDR2 sequences are SGDLS and YYNGEE. V lost 5 bases and J lost 5; bases outside the gene matches: 11. The CDR3 has 15 residues.

The genes are TRBV7-9 and TRBJ1-1, with unresolved D. The CDR3 contains 12 residues. Germline V gene lookup returns CDR1 SEHNR and CDR2 FQNEAQ (reference sequence). V lost 0 bases to trimming and J lost 6 bases, with 5 bases between them. DNA of the CDR3: TGTGCCAGCAGCTTAGCCACGGCTGAAGCTTTCTTT. Translation: CASSLATAEAFF.

The V and J genes are TRBV5-1 and TRBJ1-6; possible D gene TRBD1, 6 bases. Per the germline V gene, CDR1 is SGHRS and CDR2 is YFSETQ. The V gene lost 3 bases and the J gene lost 0 bases, with 22 bases spanning the gap. The CDR3 is 20 residues long. CDR3 bases: TGCGCCAGCAGCTACATATCGGGACACACCATAAGCTCCTATAATTCACCCCTCCACTTT. This gives the protein CASSYISGHTISSYNSPLHF.

V usage is TRBV28 and J usage is TRBJ1-1, with 11 positions matching TRBD1. Per germline, CDR1 MDHEN and CDR2 SYDVKM. This CDR3 spans 16 amino acids. Losses at the gene ends were 4 bases for V and 5 bases for J; bases not matched to a gene: 9. For the CDR3, the DNA is TGTGCCAGCAGTTCCCCAAGGACAGGGGGCCTTACTGAAGCTTTCTTT. Its translation is CASSSPRTGGLTEAFF.

This chain joins TRBV13 and TRBJ2-5; 10 bases align to TRBD1. This CDR3 has 14 amino acids. The germline gives CDR1 PRHDT, CDR2 FYEKMQ (reference sequence). Trimming took 5 bases from V and 4 from J; bases not matched to a gene: 4. The CDR3 is CASSDRGQGETQYF. For the CDR3, the DNA is TGTGCCAGCAGCGACAGGGGGCAGGGAGAGACCCAGTACTTC. The variable domain in full, with the rest retrieved from reference TRBV13 and TRBJ2-5, is AAGVIQSPRHLIKEKRETATLKCYPIPRHDTVYWYQQGPGQDPQFLISFYEKMQSDKGSIPDRFSAQQFSDYHSELNMSSLELGDSALYFCASSDRGQGETQYFGPGTRLLVL.

The chain is built from TRBV9 and TRBJ2-2, with D perhaps TRBD2 (5 bases). The germline V gene has CDR1 SGDLS and CDR2 YYNGEE. This CDR3 has 14 amino acids. Trimming shortened V by 0 bases and J by 7 bases, and 10 bases separated the two germline ends. The CDR3 nucleotides read TGTGCCAGCAGCGTAGCGGGAACGGGCGGGGAGCTGTTTTTT. It translates to CASSVAGTGGELFF.

This clone was seen once. V is TRBV6-5 and J is TRBJ2-1; 7 bases are a match to TRBD1. V lost 5 bases and J lost 6; bases outside the gene matches: 7. Germline-derived CDR1 and CDR2 are MNHEY and SVGAGI. This CDR3 comprises 14 residues. The CDR3 here is CASSPNRGPNEQFF. The CDR3 DNA sequence: TGTGCCAGCAGTCCAAACAGGGGCCCCAATGAGCAGTTCTTC.